This T cell receptor (beta chain) comes out of a study of shared clonotypes between healthy human individuals. An even split of each subset's genomic DNA across several immunoSEQ plates was performed. For sorted subsets, about 190 ng DNA per replicate equaled around 30,000 T cell genomes. Per the original methods: ImmunoSEQ gave junction-only sequences without quality scores, so filtering differed. Generated by immunoSEQ multiplex PCR, the TCRdb table keeps only in-frame clones and is missing some. V and J calls and clone size are given by that table; D and trimming were obtained from the DNA. The data hold 850,000 to 1,200,000 clones, with around 74% observed a single time. Details on this clone: The same CDR3 is also encoded by other DNA sequences in this sample.

Donors included only healthy HIV-negative adults lacking recent acute infections or vaccinations. Specimen: memory CD4+ T cells sorted from blood. Described subset: CD45RA-negative fraction. This TCR derives from a man between 18 and 35 years old in good health.

The CDR3 DNA sequence: TGTGCCACCAGCCGAGCGGGGTCCTACGAGCAGTACTTC. Translated, it gives CATSRAGSYEQYF. The chain joins TRBV15 to TRBJ2-7, with 7 nucleotides matching TRBD2. The length of the CDR3 is 13 residues. V trimming: 5 bases; J trimming: 1 base; junction bases outside the gene matches: 2. Germline CDR1 reads LNHNV; CDR2 reads YYDKDF (reference sequence). Supplemented by reference TRBV15 and TRBJ2-7, the full variable domain reads DAMVIQNPRYQVTQFGKPVTLSCSQTLNHNVMYWYQQKSSQAPKLLFHYYDKDFNNEADTPDNFQSRRPNTSFCFLDIRSPGLGDTAMYLCATSRAGSYEQYFGPGTRLTVT.